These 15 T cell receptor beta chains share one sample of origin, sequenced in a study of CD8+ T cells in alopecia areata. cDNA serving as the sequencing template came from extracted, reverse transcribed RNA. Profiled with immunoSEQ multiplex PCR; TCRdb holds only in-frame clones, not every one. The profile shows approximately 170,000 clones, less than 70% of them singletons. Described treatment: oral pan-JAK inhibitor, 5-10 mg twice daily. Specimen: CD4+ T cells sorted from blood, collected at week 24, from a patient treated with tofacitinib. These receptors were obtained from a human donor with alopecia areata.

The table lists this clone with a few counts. CDR3 amino acids: CASSPVMRGNEQFF. The CDR3 DNA reads TGTGCCAGCAGCCCGGTTATGCGGGGAAATGAGCAGTTCTTC. V usage is TRBV11-2 and J usage is TRBJ2-1, with a weak D call TRBD2 (6 bases). Germline CDR1 reads SGHAT; CDR2 reads FQNNGV. V lost 5 bases and J lost 7, with 15 bases in between. CDR3 length: 14 amino acids.

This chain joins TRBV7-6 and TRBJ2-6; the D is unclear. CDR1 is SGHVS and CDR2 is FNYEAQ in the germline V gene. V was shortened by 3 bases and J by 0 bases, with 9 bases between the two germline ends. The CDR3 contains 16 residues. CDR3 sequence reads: CASSFGRFSGANVLTF. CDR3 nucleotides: TGTGCCAGCAGCTTTGGCAGATTCTCTGGGGCCAACGTCCTGACTTTC.

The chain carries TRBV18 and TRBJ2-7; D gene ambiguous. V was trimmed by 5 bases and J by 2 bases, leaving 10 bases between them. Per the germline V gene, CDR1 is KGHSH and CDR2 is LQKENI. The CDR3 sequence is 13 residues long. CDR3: CASSATGTYEQYF. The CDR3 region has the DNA TGTGCCAGCTCAGCGACTGGAACCTACGAGCAGTACTTC.

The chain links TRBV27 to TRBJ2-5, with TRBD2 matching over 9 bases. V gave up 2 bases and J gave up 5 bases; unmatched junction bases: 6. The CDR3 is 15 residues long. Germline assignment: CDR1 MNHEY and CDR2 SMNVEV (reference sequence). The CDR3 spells CASSLLRGGQETQYF. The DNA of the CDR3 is TGTGCCAGCAGTTTACTGCGGGGGGGCCAGGAGACCCAGTACTTC.

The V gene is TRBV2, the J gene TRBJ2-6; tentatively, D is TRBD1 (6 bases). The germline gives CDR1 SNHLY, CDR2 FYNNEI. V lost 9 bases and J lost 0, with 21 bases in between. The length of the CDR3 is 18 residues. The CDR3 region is CASNTPRQANSGANVLTF. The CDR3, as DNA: TGTGCCAGTAATACTCCGAGACAGGCGAACTCTGGGGCCAACGTCCTGACTTTC.

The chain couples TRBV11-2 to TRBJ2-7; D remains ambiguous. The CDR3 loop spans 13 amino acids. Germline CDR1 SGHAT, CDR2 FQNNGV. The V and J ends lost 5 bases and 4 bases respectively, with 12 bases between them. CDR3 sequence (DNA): TGTGCCAGCAGCCCCCTTCGGAAATACGAGCAGTACTTC. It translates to CASSPLRKYEQYF.

For the CDR3, the DNA is TGCGCCAGCAGCCCAATGGGGCCTCGGAACTATGGCTACACCTTC. It is translated as CASSPMGPRNYGYTF. The chain has TRBV4-1 and TRBJ1-2; weak D call: TRBD1 (5 bases). Per the germline V gene, CDR1 is MGHRA and CDR2 is YSYEKL. CDR3 length: 15 residues. The V end lost 4 bases, the J end lost 2 bases, and 14 bases lay between the germline ends.

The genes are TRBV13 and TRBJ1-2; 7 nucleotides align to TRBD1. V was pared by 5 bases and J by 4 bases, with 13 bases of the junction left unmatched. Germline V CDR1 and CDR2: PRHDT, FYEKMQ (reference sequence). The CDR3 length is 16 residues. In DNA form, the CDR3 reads TGTGCCAGCAGCAAATCTCCCCGACAGGGCGGCTATGGCTACACCTTC. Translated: CASSKSPRQGGYGYTF.

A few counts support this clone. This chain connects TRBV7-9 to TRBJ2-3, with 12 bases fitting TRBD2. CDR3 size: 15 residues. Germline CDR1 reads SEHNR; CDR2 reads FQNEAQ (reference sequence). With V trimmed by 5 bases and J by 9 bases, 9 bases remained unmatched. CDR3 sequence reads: CASSHPTSGGRTQYF. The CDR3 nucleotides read TGTGCCAGCAGCCACCCGACTAGCGGGGGCCGCACGCAGTATTTT.

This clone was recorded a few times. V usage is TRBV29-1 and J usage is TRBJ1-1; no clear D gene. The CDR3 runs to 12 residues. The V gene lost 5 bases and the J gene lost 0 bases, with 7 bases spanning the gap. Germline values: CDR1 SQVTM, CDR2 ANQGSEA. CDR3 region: CSVLPMNTEAFF. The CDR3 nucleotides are TGCAGCGTTCTGCCCATGAACACTGAAGCTTTCTTT.

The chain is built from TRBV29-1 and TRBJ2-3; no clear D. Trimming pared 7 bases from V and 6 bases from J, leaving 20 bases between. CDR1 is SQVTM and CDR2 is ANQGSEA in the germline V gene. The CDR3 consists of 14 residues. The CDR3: CSAGSNSRPDTQYF. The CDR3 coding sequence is TGCAGCGCCGGGTCAAATTCACGACCCGATACGCAGTATTTT.

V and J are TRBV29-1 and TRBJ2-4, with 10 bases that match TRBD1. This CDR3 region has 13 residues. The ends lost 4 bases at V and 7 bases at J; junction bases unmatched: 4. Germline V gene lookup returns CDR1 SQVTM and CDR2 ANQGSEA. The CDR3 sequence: CSVGPGQGNIQYF. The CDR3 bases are TGCAGCGTTGGACCGGGACAGGGGAACATTCAGTACTTC.

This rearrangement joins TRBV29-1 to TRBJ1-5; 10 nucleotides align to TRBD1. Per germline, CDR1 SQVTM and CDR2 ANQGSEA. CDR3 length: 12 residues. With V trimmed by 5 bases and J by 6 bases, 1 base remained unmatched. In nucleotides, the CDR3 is TGCAGCGTTCGACAGGGGGCTCAGCCCCAGCATTTT. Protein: CSVRQGAQPQHF.

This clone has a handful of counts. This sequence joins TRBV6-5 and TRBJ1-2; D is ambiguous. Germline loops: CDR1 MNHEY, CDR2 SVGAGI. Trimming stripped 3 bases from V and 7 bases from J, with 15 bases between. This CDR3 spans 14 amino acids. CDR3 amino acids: CASSYSPLLGGYTF. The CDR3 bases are TGTGCCAGCAGTTATTCGCCCCTCTTGGGTGGCTACACCTTC.

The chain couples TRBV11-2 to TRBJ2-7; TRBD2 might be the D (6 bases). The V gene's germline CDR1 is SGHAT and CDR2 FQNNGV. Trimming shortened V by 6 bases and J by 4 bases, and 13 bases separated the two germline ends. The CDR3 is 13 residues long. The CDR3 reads CASRRRVSYEQYF. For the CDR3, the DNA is TGTGCCAGCAGGAGGAGGGTATCGTACGAGCAGTACTTC.